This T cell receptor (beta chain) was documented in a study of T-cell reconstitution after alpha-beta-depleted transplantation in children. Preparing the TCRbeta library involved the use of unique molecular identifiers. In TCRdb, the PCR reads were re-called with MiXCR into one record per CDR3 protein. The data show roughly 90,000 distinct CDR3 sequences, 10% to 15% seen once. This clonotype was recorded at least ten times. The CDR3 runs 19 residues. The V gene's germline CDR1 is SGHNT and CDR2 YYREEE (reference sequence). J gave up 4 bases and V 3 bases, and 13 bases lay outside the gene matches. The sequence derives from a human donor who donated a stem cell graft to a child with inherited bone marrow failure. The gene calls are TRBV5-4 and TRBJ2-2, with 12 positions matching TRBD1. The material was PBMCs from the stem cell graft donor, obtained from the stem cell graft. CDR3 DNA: TGTGCCAGCAGCTCTACCGGGACAGGGGGCATCTTGGGCACCGGGGAGCTGTTTTTT. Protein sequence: CASSSTGTGGILGTGELFF.